These 14 T cell receptor beta chains were sequenced from one sample in a study of T cell responses to AZD1222 COVID-19 vaccine (dated by TCRdb to about 2021). Library preparation used the immunoSEQ multiplex PCR assay. The immuneACCESS repertoire file appears here via TCRdb, limited to in-frame rearrangements. These files lack a portion of the clones; in checked studies, under half of the deficit traces to unresolved V genes, and the cause of the others is not known. This sample gives 110,000 or so clones in total; about 88% of them show up just once. Less than 4% of the sample is held by the ten biggest clonotypes. The time point label for this specimen denotes: about 28 days (+/-7) after the second vaccine dose. The sample was peripheral blood, taken 28 days after the second AZD1222 dose. The receptor source for this set is an adult who received the AZD1222 COVID-19 vaccine.

CDR3 loop: CASSLGSFNEKLFF. DNA for the CDR3: TGTGCCAGCAGCTTGGGGAGCTTTAATGAAAAACTGTTTTTT. V is TRBV7-2 and J is TRBJ1-4; D is unclear. The CDR3 totals 14 residues. V lost 3 bases and J 4 bases, leaving 9 bases between the germline ends. Germline CDR1 SGHTA, CDR2 FQGNSA.

The count of this clone is one. The chain joins TRBV20-1 to TRBJ1-2, with no clear D. The CDR3 extends over 10 amino acids. V was cut by 3 bases and J by 8 bases, with 7 bases left in between. Per germline, CDR1 DFQATT and CDR2 SNEGSKA (reference sequence). CDR3 DNA: TGCAGTGCTAGGGGCGCGGGCTACACCTTC. This encodes CSARGAGYTF.

The chain has TRBV5-1 and TRBJ2-2; D is uncertain. From germline, CDR1 is SGHRS and CDR2 YFSETQ. The germline V and J ends were trimmed by 0 bases and 5 bases, with 11 bases remaining between them. The CDR3 contains 15 residues. The CDR3 DNA reads as TGCGCCAGCAGCTTGGAGTCAGCCGGAACCGGGGAGCTGTTTTTT. This sequence encodes CASSLESAGTGELFF.

This chain links TRBV5-1 with TRBJ2-7; 7 bases agree with TRBD1. The CDR3 consists of 14 residues. Per germline, CDR1 SGHRS and CDR2 YFSETQ. The V gene end was trimmed by 4 bases and the J gene end by 5 bases; junction bases not matched to a gene: 9. The CDR3 bases are TGCGCCAGCAGCCCCCGGGACAGTAATCACGAGCAGTACTTC. The encoded protein is CASSPRDSNHEQYF.

This chain links TRBV24-1 with TRBJ2-3; D is uncertain. This CDR3 has 14 amino acids. CDR1 and CDR2 (germline): KGHDR, SFDVKD. V shed 3 bases and J shed 0 bases, with 6 bases lying between them. The CDR3: CATSDPKSTDTQYF. Written as DNA, the CDR3 is TGTGCCACCAGTGATCCTAAGAGCACAGATACGCAGTATTTT.

The rearrangement joins TRBV5-6 to TRBJ1-5; 8 bases line up with TRBD1. There are 14 residues in the CDR3. V lost 3 bases and J lost 5; bases outside the gene matches: 4. The germline CDR1 and CDR2 sequences are SGHDT and YYEEEE. The CDR3: CASSWGQEDQPQHF. The CDR3, as DNA: TGTGCCAGCAGCTGGGGACAGGAGGATCAGCCCCAGCATTTT.

The chain is built from TRBV7-9 and TRBJ2-1; D possibly corresponds to TRBD1 (5 bases). The CDR3 is 14 residues long. V lost 5 bases, J lost 9 bases, and 17 bases lay in between. Looked up from germline, CDR1 is SEHNR and CDR2 is FQNEAQ (reference sequence). CDR3 in amino acids: CASSTNAGFGEQFF. CDR3 DNA sequence: TGTGCCAGCAGCACAAATGCAGGGTTCGGTGAGCAGTTCTTC. The variable domain in full, completed from reference TRBV7-9 and TRBJ2-1, reads DTGVSQNPRHKITKRGQNVTFRCDPISEHNRLYWYRQTLGQGPEFLTYFQNEAQLEKSRLLSDRFSAERPKGSFSTLEIQRTEQGDSAMYLCASSTNAGFGEQFFGPGTRLTVL.

The rearrangement joins TRBV3-1 (or the pseudogene TRBV3-2) to TRBJ1-2; no reliable D call. V was pared by 4 bases and J by 4 bases, with 10 bases between. From germline, CDR1 is LGHDT and CDR2 YNNKEL (reference sequence). The CDR3 is 13 amino acids. For the CDR3, the DNA is TGTGCCAGCAGCCCCCGAGAGGGCTATGGCTACACCTTC. This encodes CASSPREGYGYTF.

Written as DNA, the CDR3 is TGTGCCAGCAGCACTCTACAGGGGTTGATCCATGGCTACACCTTC. It codes for CASSTLQGLIHGYTF. The chain carries TRBV5-6 and TRBJ1-2; 7 bases map to TRBD1. V lost 4 bases, J lost 6 bases, and 12 bases stayed unmatched. The CDR3 length is 15 residues. Germline V lookup: CDR1 SGHDT, CDR2 YYEEEE.

This chain links TRBV5-1 with TRBJ2-1, with TRBD2 matching over 7 bases. Germline CDR1 and CDR2: SGHRS and YFSETQ. V was pared by 4 bases and J by 9 bases, with 10 bases of the junction left unmatched. CDR3 length equals 14 residues. CDR3 sequence: CASSPPEGGLEQFF. In DNA, the CDR3 is TGCGCCAGCAGCCCCCCCGAGGGAGGGCTTGAGCAGTTCTTC.

The chain carries TRBV7-2 and TRBJ2-3, with no clear D. CDR1 and CDR2 (germline): SGHTA, FQGNSA. V lost 3 bases and J lost 2, with 9 bases in between. This CDR3 contains 14 residues. The chain's CDR3 is CASSFRLYTDTQYF. The CDR3 region has the DNA TGTGCCAGCAGCTTTCGACTGTACACAGATACGCAGTATTTT. The full variable domain, with the rest looked up from reference TRBV7-2 and TRBJ2-3, is GAGVSQSPSNKVTEKGKDVELRCDPISGHTALYWYRQSLGQGLEFLIYFQGNSAPDKSGLPSDRFSAERTGGSVSTLTIQRTQQEDSAVYLCASSFRLYTDTQYFGPGTRLTVL.

To note about this clone: The missing conserved phenylalanine or tryptophan at the end of this CDR3 makes a read error likely. The DNA is left out, because the CDR3 cannot be placed on it with certainty; the CDR3 is given as TCRdb lists it. The chain is built from TRBV18 and TRBJ1-2. The CDR3 is made up of 12 amino acids, end residues included. Germline assignment: CDR1 KGHSH and CDR2 LQKENI. The CDR3 here is CASSNSGSPGFA.

The chain is built from TRBV6-5 and TRBJ1-2; 9 bases are a match to TRBD1. This CDR3 has 14 amino acids. The germline gives CDR1 MNHEY, CDR2 SVGAGI. Losses at the gene ends were 1 base for V and 5 bases for J; bases not matched to a gene: 2. The CDR3 sequence is CASSYFDRGYGYTF. DNA for the CDR3: TGTGCCAGCAGTTACTTTGACAGGGGGTATGGCTACACCTTC.

This chain connects TRBV12-3 or TRBV12-4 to TRBJ1-1; D gene unclear. V was cut by 5 bases and J by 1 base, with 5 bases left in between. The CDR3 has 12 amino acids. The CDR3 sequence is CASSAKNTEAFF. For the CDR3, the DNA is TGTGCCAGCAGTGCTAAGAACACTGAAGCTTTCTTT.